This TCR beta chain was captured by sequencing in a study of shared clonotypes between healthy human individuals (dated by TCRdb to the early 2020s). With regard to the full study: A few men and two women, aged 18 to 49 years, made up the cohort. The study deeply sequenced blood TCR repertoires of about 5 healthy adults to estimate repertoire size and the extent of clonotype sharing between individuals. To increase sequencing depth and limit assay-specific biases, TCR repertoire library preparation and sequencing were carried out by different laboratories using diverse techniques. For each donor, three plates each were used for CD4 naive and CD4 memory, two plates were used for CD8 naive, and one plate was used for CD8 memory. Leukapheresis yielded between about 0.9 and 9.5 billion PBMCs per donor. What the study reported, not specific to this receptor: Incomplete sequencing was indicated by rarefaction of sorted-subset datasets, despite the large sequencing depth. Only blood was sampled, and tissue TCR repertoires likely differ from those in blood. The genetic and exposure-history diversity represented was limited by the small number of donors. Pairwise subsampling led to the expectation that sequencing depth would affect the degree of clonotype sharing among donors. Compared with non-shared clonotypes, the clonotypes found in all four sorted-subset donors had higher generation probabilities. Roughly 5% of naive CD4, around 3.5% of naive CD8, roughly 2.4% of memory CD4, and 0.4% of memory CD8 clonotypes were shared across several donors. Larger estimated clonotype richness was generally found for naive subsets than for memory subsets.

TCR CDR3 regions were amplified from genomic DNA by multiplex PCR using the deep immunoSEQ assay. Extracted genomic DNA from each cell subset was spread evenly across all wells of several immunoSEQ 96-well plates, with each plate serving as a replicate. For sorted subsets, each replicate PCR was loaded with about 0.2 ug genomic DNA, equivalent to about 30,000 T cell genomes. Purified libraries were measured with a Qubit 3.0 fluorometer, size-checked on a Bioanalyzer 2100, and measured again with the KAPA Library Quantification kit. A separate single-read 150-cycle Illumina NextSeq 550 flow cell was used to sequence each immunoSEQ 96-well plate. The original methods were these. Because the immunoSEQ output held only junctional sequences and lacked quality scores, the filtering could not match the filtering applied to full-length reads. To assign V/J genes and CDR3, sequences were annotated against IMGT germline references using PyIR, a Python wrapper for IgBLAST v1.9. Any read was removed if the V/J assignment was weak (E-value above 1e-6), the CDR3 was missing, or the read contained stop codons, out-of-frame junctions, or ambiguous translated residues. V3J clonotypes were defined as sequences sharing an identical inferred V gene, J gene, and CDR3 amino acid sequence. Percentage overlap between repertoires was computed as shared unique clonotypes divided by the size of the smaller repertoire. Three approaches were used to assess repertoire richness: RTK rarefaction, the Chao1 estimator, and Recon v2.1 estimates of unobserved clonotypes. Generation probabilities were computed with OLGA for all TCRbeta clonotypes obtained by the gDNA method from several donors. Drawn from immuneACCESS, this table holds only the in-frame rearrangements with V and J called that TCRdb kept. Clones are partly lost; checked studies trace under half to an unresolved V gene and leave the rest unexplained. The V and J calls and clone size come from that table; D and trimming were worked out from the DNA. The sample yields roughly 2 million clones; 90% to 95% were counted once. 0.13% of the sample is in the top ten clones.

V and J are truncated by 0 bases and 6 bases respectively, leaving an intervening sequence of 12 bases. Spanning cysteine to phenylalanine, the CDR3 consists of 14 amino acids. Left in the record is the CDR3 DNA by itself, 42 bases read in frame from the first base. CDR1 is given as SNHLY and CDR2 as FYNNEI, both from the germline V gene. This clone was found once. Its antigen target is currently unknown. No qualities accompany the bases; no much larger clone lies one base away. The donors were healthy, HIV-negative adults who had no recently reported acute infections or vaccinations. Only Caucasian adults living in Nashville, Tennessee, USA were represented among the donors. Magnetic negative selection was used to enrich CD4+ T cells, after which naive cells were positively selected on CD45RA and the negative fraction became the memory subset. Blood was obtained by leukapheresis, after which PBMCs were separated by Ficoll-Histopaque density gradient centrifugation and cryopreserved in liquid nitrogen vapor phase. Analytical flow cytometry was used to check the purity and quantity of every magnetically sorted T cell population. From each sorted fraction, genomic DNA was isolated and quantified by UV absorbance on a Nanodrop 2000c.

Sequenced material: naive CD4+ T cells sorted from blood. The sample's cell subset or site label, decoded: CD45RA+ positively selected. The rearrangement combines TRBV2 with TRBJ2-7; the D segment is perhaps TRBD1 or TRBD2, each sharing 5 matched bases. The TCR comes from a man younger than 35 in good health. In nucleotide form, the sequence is TGTGCCAGCAGTGAAGCTGGGGTTGGGGGCGAGCAGTACTTC. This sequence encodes CASSEAGVGGEQYF.